This T cell receptor (beta chain) was retrieved from a study of Ad26.COV2.S vaccination and SARS-CoV-2 variants. Overall study: Ad26.COV2.S shots went into the muscle once or twice, 56 days apart.

Treatment described: some 20 received Ad26.COV2.S at low or high dose, single or two shots; 5 received placebo; per-sample allocation not given. Each sample was drawn 63 days after the first injection (of vaccine or placebo). An adult donor aged 18-55 years was enrolled in Boston. Vaccination employed an Ad26 vector expressing the Wuhan-strain SARS-CoV-2 spike. Only in-frame clones appear in the TCRdb table, and some are missing; sequencing was by immunoSEQ multiplex PCR. In the table there are more than 300,000 clones, just under 85% of which are singletons. Unmatched junction bases numbered 11, after V lost 5 bases and J lost 3 bases. This CDR3 is built from 16 residues. Germline CDR1 is SEHNR and CDR2 is FQNEAQ (reference sequence). The count of this clone is one.

The sequenced sample was peripheral blood, obtained in a trial of Ad26.COV2.S vaccine versus placebo. V gene TRBV7-9 combines with J gene TRBJ2-3; TRBD1 matches at 7 bases. The receptor was derived from a person between 18 and 65 years old who received the Ad26.COV2.S COVID-19 vaccine or a placebo. CDR3 sequence (DNA): TGTGCCAGCAGCCCTAACACAGGGGCTTCGACAGATACGCAGTATTTT. Its translation: CASSPNTGASTDTQYF.